The sequence of this T cell receptor beta chain was determined in a study of early T cells in non-severe SARS-CoV-2 infection. Study details: The chains were unpaired, and the sequenced material was bulk RNA from unsorted whole blood.

The TCR library protocol was used to attach unique molecular identifiers. These identifiers were attached to individual cDNA molecules. TCRdb reanalysed the 5' RACE reads using MiXCR and keeps one entry per CDR3 protein. The repertoire has 80,000 or so distinct CDR3 sequences, around 11% of them found once; the top ten carry 12%. V was trimmed by 7 bases and J by 1 base, leaving 13 bases between them. Germline values: CDR1 SQVTM, CDR2 ANQGSEA. This CDR3 spans 13 amino acids. General observations from the study: CD4 and private specificities were missed by VDJdb matching, which favored anti-spike CD8 responses.

Many counts were recorded for this clonotype. Its specificity is unknown. This receptor was identified in an adult who was a healthcare worker with PCR-confirmed SARS-CoV-2 infection or an uninfected control (not recorded which). The chain links TRBV29-1 to TRBJ1-1; D might be TRBD1 (6 bases). The sequences come from whole blood, collected at baseline. CDR3 sequence reads: CSATTGKNTEAFF. The DNA of the CDR3 is TGCAGCGCCACGACAGGCAAGAACACTGAAGCTTTCTTT.